Below are 15 T cell receptor beta chains sequenced from a single sample in a study of T cells in narcolepsy. Some clones are missing from TCRdb's copy, which holds only in-frame ones; the method was immunoSEQ multiplex PCR. The repertoire holds tens of thousands of clones, approximately 85% seen once, with 6% to 7% in the top ten. Sequencing used memory (CD45RA-) CD4+ T cells from blood. The receptors shown here come from a human donor in good health.

The chain uses TRBV7-9 and TRBJ1-3; D not certain. Trimming cost V 5 bases and J 2 bases, with 13 bases left between them. The germline gives CDR1 SEHNR, CDR2 FQNEAQ (reference sequence). The CDR3 contains 15 residues. Here the CDR3 reads CASSNPVQAGNTIYF. CDR3 nucleotides: TGTGCCAGCAGCAACCCCGTGCAAGCTGGAAACACCATATATTTT.

The rearrangement links TRBV19 to TRBJ2-1, with a possible D match to TRBD2 (5 bases). Germline lookup yields CDR1 LNHDA and CDR2 SQIVND (reference sequence). Trimming removed 1 base from V and 1 base from J, with 8 bases in between. This CDR3 comprises 15 residues. The CDR3 loop reads CASSIGRTSYNEQFF. CDR3 DNA: TGTGCCAGTAGTATAGGACGGACTTCCTACAATGAGCAGTTCTTC.

This clone was counted a single time. For the CDR3, the DNA is TGTGCCTGGAGTGCAATACGGACAACCGGTTCGAACACTGAAGCTTTCTTT. Residues: CAWSAIRTTGSNTEAFF. This chain connects TRBV30 to TRBJ1-1; TRBD1 might be the D (5 bases). V lost 1 base to trimming and J lost 1 base, with 19 bases between them. The CDR3 consists of 17 residues. Germline loops: CDR1 GTSNPN, CDR2 SVGIG (reference sequence).

This chain connects TRBV7-2 to TRBJ2-7; TRBD1 might be the D (5 bases). CDR3 size: 13 residues. Between the trimmed V and J ends, which lost 2 bases and 2 bases, there was a span of 7 bases. CDR1 and CDR2 from the germline V gene are SGHTA and FQGNSA. CDR3 sequence reads: CASSLYRTYEQYF. CDR3 DNA sequence: TGTGCCAGCAGCTTATACAGGACCTACGAGCAGTACTTC.

V usage is TRBV7-3 and J usage is TRBJ2-1, with D perhaps matching TRBD2 (5 bases). V lost 4 bases, J lost 8 bases, and 15 bases lay in between. The CDR3 consists of 14 residues. Germline V lookup: CDR1 SGHTA, CDR2 FQGTGA. The CDR3: CASSSTVTRHEQFF. The CDR3 bases are TGTGCCAGCAGCTCAACAGTAACTAGACATGAGCAGTTCTTC. Based on the CDR3 plus reference TRBV7-3 and TRBJ2-1, the full variable domain is GAGVSQTPSNKVTEKGKYVELRCDPISGHTALYWYRQSLGQGPEFLIYFQGTGAADDSGLPNDRFFAVRPEGSVSTLKIQRTERGDSAVYLCASSSTVTRHEQFFGPGTRLTVL.

The rearrangement links TRBV5-6 to TRBJ2-6, with D unresolved. V was cut by 1 base and J by 0 bases, with 5 bases left in between. This CDR3 spans 15 amino acids. Per germline, CDR1 SGHDT and CDR2 YYEEEE. The CDR3 sequence: CASSLRASGANVLTF. For the CDR3, the DNA is TGTGCCAGCAGCTTGCGAGCCTCTGGGGCCAACGTCCTGACTTTC.

The chain employs TRBV6-5 and TRBJ2-1; 9 positions agree with TRBD1. J gave up 6 bases and V 0 bases, and 3 bases lay outside the gene matches. Germline loops: CDR1 MNHEY, CDR2 SVGAGI. The CDR3 runs 15 residues. The CDR3 reads CASSYSGTGSNEQFF. The CDR3 bases are TGTGCCAGCAGTTACTCAGGGACAGGGTCCAATGAGCAGTTCTTC.

This chain joins TRBV4-2 and TRBJ2-1; tentative D call: TRBD2 (7 bases). V lost 3 bases and J 1 base, leaving 16 bases between the germline ends. The CDR3 covers 17 residues. CDR1 LGHNA and CDR2 YNFKEQ come from the germline V gene. This chain's CDR3 is CASSQGRRGGSYNEQFF. The CDR3 DNA is TGTGCCAGCAGCCAGGGAAGAAGGGGGGGGTCCTACAATGAGCAGTTCTTC.

This rearrangement joins TRBV18 to TRBJ1-5; the D gene is possibly TRBD1 (5 bases). The CDR3 spans 15 residues. V was trimmed by 2 bases and J by 1 base, leaving 9 bases between them. Germline lookup yields CDR1 KGHSH and CDR2 LQKENI. CDR3 in DNA: TGTGCCAGCTCACCAACGACAGCCAGCAATCAGCCCCAGCATTTT. It encodes CASSPTTASNQPQHF.

This clone has just one count. The J gene is TRBJ2-5, the V gene TRBV5-1, with TRBD1 matching 7 bases. The J call may be faulty, since TRBJ2-7 better matches the DNA end. Looked up from germline, CDR1 is SGHRS and CDR2 is YFSETQ. This CDR3 region has 15 residues. CDR3 coding DNA: TGCGCCAGCAGCTTAAGGACAGGACCAGAATACGAGCAGTACTTC. This codes for CASSLRTGPEYEQYF.

Comment on this clone: This sample also contains other DNA sequences that code for the same CDR3. The chain recombines TRBV29-1 with TRBJ1-2; D unclear. The CDR3 sequence is 12 residues long. V was trimmed by 3 bases and J by 2 bases, leaving 7 bases between them. Germline values: CDR1 SQVTM, CDR2 ANQGSEA. The CDR3 reads CSVDGSNYGYTF. The CDR3 nucleotides are TGCAGCGTTGACGGGAGCAACTATGGCTACACCTTC. Full variable domain (remainder filled in from reference TRBV29-1 and TRBJ1-2): SAVISQKPSRDICQRGTSLTIQCQVDSQVTMMFWYRQQPGQSLTLIATANQGSEATYESGFVIDKFPISRPNLTFSTLTVSNMSPEDSSIYLCSVDGSNYGYTFGSGTRLTVV.

The chain recombines TRBV30 with TRBJ1-5; D remains unclear. The CDR3 has 13 amino acids. V gave up 3 bases and J gave up 4 bases, with 10 bases separating them. The V gene's germline CDR1 is GTSNPN and CDR2 SVGIG (reference sequence). CDR3 DNA sequence: TGTGCCTGGAGAAGCAGTAGGAATCAGCCCCAGCATTTT. Translation gives CAWRSSRNQPQHF.

V gene TRBV6-6 combines with J gene TRBJ2-2, with D unclear. V was pared by 6 bases and J by 1 base, with 6 bases between. The CDR3 is made up of 13 amino acids. Germline V gene data show CDR1 as MNHNY and CDR2 as SVGAGI (reference sequence). The DNA of the CDR3 is TGTGCCAGCAGCCTACAGAACACCGGGGAGCTGTTTTTT. Translated: CASSLQNTGELFF.

The chain combines TRBV19 with TRBJ2-5; tentatively, D is TRBD2 (5 bases). Germline V gene data show CDR1 as LNHDA and CDR2 as SQIVND (reference sequence). The CDR3 runs 15 residues. Trimming shortened V by 5 bases and J by 1 base, and 14 bases separated the two germline ends. The chain's CDR3 is CASSSKDFTQETQYF. Written as DNA, the CDR3 is TGTGCCAGTAGTTCGAAGGACTTCACCCAAGAGACCCAGTACTTC.

The chain employs TRBV29-1 and TRBJ2-5; 7 bases line up with TRBD2. From germline, CDR1 is SQVTM and CDR2 ANQGSEA. After removal of 6 bases from V and 4 bases from J, the junction contained 5 bases not matched to a gene. CDR3 length: 12 residues. CDR3 region: CSVRSGAETQYF. Here the CDR3 DNA reads TGCAGCGTGCGAAGCGGGGCAGAGACCCAGTACTTC.